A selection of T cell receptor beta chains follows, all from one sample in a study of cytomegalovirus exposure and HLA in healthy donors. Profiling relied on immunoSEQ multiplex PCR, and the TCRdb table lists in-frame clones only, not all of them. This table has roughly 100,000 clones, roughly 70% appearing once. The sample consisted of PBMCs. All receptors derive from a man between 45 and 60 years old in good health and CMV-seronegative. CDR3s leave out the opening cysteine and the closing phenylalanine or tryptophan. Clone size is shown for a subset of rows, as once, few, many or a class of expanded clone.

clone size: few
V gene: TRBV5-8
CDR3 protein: ASSSLAGSYEQY

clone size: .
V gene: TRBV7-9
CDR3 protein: ASSPQGMAYNSPLH

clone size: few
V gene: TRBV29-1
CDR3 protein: SVLGAGRPF

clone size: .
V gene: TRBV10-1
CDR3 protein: ASSRTVTDTQY

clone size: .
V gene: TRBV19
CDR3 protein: ATRDREVDEQY

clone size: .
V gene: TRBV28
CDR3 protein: ASRIGQGARELF

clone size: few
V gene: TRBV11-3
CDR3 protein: ASSLDPSRGGTDTQY

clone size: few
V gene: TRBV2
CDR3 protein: ASRESGGYSGNTIY

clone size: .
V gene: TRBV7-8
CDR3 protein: ASSPTADRAIYEQY

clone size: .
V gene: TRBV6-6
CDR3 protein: ASSPPGTSGAYEQY

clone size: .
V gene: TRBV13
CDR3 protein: ASSSPAKGGSYGYT

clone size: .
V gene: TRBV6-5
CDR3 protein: ASSQLGGDTQY

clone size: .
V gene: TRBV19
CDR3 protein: ASRGQESDEQY

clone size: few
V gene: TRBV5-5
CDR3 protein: ASSFTDRGVIEQY

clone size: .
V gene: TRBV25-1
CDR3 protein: ASKSISSTDTQY

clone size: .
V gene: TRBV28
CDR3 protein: ASSFSREKDEQF

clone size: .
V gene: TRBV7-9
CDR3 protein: SSSLASLGANEQF

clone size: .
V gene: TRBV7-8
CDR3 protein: ASSSPSGASGRAKQY

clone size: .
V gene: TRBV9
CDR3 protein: ASSETWDRVYSPLH

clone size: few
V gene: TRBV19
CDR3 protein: ASSARDRELEQY

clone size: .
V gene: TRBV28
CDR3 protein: ATGRILYEQY

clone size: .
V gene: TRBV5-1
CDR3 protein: ASSLDLLTEAF

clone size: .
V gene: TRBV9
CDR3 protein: ASSVGLGNTIY

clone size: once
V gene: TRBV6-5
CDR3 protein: AGPGGGGQPQH

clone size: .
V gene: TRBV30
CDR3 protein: AWTQVKAGYT

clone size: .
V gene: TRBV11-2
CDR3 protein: ASTGVGELF

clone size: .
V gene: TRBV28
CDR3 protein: ASSLRGYTEAF

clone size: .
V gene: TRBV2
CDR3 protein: AGQQGFSYEQY

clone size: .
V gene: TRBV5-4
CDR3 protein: ASSLAGLAGTDTQY

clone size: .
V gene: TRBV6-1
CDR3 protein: ASSDPSGSWWGYT

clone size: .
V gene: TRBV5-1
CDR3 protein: ASRTGGDTGELF

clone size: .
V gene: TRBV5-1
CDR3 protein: ASSLVGLAGGPTDTQY

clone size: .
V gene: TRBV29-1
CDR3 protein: SARLTSGRRFYNEQF

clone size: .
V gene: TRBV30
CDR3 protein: AWSTNTGINEKLF

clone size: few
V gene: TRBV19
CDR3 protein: ASSTTGSLGNQPQH

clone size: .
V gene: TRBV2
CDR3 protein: ASDRRSYEQY

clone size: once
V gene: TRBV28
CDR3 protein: ASSLEGRANSYEQY

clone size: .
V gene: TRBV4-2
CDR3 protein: ASSQDSDRTYEQY

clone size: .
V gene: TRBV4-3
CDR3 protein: ASSQGLDRSNTEAF

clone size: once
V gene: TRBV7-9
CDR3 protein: ASRLDGETQY

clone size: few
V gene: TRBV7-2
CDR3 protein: ASSLAITEVEQY

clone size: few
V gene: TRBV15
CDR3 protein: ATSREGGGPRQPQH

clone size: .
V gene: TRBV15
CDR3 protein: ATSRDSGRETQY

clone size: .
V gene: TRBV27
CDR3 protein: ASSLHRGGTGELF

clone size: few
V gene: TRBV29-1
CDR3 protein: SVDPGGGTEAF

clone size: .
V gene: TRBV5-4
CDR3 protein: ASSLTSGSYEQY

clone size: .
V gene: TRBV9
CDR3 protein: ASSGALANTGELF

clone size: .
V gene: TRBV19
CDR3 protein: ASSRDRGEDQPQH

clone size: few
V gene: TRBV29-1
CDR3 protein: SVRYRSYEQY

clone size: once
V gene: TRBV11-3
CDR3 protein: ASSPRSGGANEQF

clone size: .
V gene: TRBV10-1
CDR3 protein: ASKIKRVGYEQY

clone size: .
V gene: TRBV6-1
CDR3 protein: ATRENYGYT

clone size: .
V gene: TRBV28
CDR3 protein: ASSLNPPEYTGGRNTIY

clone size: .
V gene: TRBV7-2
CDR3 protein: ASSLVSSLAGRETQY

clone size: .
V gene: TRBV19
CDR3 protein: ASTRDRMNTEAF

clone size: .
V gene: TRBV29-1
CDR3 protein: SAGGGGKDTQY

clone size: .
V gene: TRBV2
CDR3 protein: ASSGTSGGLDTQY

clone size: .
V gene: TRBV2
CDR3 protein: ASSEGPDRGYT

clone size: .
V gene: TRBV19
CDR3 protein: ASSLGYEQY

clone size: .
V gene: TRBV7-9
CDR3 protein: ASSFAGSSYEQY